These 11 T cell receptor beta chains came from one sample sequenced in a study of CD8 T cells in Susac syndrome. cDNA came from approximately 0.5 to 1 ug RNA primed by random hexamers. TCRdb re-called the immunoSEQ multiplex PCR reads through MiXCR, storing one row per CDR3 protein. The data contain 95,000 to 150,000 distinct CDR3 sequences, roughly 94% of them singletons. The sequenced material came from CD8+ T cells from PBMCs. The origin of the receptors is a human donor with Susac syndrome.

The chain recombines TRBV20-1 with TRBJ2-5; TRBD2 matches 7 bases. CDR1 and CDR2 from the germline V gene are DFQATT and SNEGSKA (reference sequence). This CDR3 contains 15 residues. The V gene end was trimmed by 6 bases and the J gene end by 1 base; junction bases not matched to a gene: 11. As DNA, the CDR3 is TGCAGTGCCCCGGTAGGCGGGGGATGCCAAGAGACCCAGTACTTC. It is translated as CSAPVGGGCQETQYF.

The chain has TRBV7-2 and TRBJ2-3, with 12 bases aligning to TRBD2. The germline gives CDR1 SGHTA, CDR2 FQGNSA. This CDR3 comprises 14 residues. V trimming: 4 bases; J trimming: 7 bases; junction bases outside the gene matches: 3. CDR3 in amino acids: CASSSSGGANTQYF. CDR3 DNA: TGTGCCAGCAGCTCTAGCGGGGGGGCAAATACGCAGTATTTT.

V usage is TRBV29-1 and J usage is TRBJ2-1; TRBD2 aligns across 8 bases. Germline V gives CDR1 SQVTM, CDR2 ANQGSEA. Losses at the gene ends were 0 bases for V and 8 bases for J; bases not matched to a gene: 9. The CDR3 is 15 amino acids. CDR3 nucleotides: TGCAGCGTTGAAGATCGTCGGCCAGCGGGGGATGAGCAGTTCTTC. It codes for CSVEDRRPAGDEQFF.

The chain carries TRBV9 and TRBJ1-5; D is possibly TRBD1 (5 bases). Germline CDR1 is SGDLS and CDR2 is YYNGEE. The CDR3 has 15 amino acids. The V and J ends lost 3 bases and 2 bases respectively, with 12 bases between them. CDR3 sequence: CASSAGGMGNQPQHF. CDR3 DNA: TGTGCCAGCAGCGCCGGGGGAATGGGCAATCAGCCCCAGCATTTT.

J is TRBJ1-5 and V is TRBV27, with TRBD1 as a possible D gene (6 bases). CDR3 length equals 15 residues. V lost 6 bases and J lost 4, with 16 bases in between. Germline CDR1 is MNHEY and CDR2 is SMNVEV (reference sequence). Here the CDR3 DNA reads TGTGCCAGCAGATGGACAGTCGGCTCTAATCAGCCCCAGCATTTT. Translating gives CASRWTVGSNQPQHF.

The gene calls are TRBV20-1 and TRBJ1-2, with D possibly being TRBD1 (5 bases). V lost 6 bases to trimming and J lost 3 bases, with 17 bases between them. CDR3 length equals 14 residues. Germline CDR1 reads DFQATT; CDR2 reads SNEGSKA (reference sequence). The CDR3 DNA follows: TGCAGTGCGACCCCGGGACGGAGGGACTATGGCTACACCTTC. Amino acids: CSATPGRRDYGYTF.

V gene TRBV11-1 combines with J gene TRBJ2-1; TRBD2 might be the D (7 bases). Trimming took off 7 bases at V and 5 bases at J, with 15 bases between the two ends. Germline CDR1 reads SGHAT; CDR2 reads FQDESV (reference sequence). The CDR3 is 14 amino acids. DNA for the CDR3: TGTGCCAGCACCCAAAGGGGGGGCGACAATGAGCAGTTCTTC. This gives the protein CASTQRGGDNEQFF.

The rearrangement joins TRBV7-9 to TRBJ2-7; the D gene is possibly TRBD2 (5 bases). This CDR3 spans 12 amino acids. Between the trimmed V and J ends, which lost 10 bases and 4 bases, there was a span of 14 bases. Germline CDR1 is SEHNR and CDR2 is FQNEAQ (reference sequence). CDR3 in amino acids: CATLTGKYEQYF. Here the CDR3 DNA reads TGTGCCACATTAACGGGAAAATACGAGCAGTACTTC.

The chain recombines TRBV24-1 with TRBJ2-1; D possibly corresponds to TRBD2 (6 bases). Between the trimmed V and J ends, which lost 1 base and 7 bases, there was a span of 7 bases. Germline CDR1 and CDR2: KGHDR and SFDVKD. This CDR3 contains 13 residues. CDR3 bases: TGTGCCACCAGTGATTTCGGGGGTAATGAGCAGTTCTTC. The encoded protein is CATSDFGGNEQFF.

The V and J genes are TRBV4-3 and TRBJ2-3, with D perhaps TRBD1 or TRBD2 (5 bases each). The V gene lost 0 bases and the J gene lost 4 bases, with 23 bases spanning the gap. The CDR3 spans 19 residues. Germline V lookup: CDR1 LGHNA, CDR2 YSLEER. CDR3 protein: CASSQDRPVGRALSDTQYF. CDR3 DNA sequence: TGCGCCAGCAGCCAAGATCGGCCGGTGGGGCGGGCCCTATCAGATACGCAGTATTTT.

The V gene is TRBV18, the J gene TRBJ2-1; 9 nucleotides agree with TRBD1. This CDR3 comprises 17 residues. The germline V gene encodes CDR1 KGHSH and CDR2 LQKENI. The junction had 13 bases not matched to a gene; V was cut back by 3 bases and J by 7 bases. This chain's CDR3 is CASSPNAVGQGWNEQFF. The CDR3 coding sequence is TGTGCCAGCTCACCCAATGCTGTAGGACAGGGGTGGAATGAGCAGTTCTTC.